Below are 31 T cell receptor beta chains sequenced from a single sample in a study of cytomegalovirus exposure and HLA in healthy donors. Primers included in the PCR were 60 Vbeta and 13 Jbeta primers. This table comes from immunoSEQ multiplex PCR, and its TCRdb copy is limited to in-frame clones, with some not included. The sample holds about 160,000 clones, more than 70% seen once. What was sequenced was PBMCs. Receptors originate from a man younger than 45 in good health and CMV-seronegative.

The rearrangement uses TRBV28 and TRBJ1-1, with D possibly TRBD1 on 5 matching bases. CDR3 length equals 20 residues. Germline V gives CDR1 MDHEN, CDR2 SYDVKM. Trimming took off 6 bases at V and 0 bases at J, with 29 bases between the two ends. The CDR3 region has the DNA TGTGCCAGCAGCCCCCGGGGGATGGGCAGGAACCTACTAATGAACACTGAAGCTTTCTTT. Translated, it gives CASSPRGMGRNLLMNTEAFF.

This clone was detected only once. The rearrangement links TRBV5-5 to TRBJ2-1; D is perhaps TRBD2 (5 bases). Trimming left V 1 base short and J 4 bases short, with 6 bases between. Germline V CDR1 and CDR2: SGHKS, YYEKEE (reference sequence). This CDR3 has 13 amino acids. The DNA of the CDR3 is TGTGCCAGCAGCTTGTGGGAGTACAATGAGCAGTTCTTC. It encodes CASSLWEYNEQFF. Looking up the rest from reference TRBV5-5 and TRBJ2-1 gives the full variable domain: DAGVTQSPTHLIKTRGQQVTLRCSPISGHKSVSWYQQVLGQGPQFIFQYYEKEERGRGNFPDRFSARQFPNYSSELNVNALLLGDSALYLCASSLWEYNEQFFGPGTRLTVL.

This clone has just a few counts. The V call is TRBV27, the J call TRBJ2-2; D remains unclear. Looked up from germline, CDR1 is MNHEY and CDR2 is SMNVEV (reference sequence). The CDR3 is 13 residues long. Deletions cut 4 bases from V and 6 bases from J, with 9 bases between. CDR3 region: CASSYPRPGELFF. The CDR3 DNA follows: TGTGCCAGCAGTTATCCTAGGCCCGGGGAGCTGTTTTTT.

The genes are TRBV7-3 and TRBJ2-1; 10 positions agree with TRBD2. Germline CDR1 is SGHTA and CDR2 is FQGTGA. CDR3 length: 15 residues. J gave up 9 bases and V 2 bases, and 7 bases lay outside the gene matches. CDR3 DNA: TGTGCCAGCAGCTTACGGCTAGCGGGAGCGGGTGAGCAGTTCTTC. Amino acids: CASSLRLAGAGEQFF.

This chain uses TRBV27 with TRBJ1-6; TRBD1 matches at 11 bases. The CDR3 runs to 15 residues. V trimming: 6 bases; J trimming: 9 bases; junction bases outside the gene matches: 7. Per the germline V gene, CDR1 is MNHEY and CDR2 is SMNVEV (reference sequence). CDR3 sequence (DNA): TGTGCCAGCAGACCCCGGGACAGGGGGTTTTCACCCCTCCACTTT. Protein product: CASRPRDRGFSPLHF.

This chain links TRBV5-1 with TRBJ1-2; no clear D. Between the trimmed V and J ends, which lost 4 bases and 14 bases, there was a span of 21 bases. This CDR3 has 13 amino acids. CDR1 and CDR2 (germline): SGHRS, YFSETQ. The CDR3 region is CASSQNVQDFKTF. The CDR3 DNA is TGCGCCAGCAGCCAGAATGTTCAGGATTTTAAGACCTTC. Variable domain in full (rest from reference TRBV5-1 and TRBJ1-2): KAGVTQTPRYLIKTRGQQVTLSCSPISGHRSVSWYQQTPGQGLQFLFEYFSETQRNKGNFPGRFSGRQFSNSRSEMNVSTLELGDSALYLCASSQNVQDFKTFGSGTRLTVV.

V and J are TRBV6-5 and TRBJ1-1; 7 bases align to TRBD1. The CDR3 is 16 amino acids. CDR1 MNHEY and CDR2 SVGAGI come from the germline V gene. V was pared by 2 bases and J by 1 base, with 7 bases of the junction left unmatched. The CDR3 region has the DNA TGTGCCAGCAGTTACGGGGGGACAGTGAAGAACACTGAAGCTTTCTTT. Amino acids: CASSYGGTVKNTEAFF.

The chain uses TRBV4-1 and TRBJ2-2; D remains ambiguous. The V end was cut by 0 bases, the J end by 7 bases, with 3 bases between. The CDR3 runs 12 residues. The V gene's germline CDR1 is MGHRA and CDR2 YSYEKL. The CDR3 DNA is TGCGCCAGCAGCCAAGACTACGGGGAGCTGTTTTTT. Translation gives CASSQDYGELFF.

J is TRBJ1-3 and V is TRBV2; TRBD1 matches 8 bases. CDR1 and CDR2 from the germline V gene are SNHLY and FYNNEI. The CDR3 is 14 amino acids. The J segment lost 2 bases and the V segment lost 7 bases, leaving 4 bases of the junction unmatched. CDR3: CASTEQGAGNTIYF. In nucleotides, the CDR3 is TGTGCCAGCACCGAACAGGGGGCTGGAAACACCATATATTTT. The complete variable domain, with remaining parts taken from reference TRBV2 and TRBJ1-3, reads EPEVTQTPSHQVTQMGQEVILRCVPISNHLYFYWYRQILGQKVEFLVSFYNNEISEKSEIFDDQFSVERPDGSNFTLKIRSTKLEDSAMYFCASTEQGAGNTIYFGEGSWLTVV.

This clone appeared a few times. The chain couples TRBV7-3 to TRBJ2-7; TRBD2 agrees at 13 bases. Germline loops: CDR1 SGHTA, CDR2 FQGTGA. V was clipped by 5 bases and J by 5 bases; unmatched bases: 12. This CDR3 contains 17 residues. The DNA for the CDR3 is TGTGCCAGCAGCACAGGCCCCCCGGGACTAGCGGGAAACGAGCAGTACTTC. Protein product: CASSTGPPGLAGNEQYF.

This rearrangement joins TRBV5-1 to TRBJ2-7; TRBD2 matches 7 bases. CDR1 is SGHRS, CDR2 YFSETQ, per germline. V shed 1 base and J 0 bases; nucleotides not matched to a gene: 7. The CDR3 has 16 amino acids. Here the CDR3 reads CASSLSILADSYEQYF. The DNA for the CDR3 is TGCGCCAGCAGCTTGTCCATTCTAGCGGACTCCTACGAGCAGTACTTC.

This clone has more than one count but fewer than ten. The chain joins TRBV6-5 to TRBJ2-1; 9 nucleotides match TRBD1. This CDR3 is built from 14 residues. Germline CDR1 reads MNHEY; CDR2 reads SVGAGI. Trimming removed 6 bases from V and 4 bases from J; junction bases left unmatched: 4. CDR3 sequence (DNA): TGTGCCAGCAGGCGGACAGGGGAATACAATGAGCAGTTCTTC. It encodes CASRRTGEYNEQFF.

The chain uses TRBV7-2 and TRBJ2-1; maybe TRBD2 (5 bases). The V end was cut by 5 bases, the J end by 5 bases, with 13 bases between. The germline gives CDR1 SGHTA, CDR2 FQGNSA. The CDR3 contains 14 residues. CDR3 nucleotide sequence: TGTGCCAGCAGCCCGCGCGGGCCTAACAATGAGCAGTTCTTC. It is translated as CASSPRGPNNEQFF.

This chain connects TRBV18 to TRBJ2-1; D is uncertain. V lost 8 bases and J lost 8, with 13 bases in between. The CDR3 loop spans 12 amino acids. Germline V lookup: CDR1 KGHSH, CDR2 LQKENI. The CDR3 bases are TGTGCCAGCCTCCGGCAGACACATGAGCAGTTCTTC. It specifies CASLRQTHEQFF.

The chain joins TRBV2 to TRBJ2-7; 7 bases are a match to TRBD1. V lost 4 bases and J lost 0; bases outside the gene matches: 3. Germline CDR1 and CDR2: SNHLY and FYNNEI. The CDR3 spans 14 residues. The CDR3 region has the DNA TGTGCCAGCAGTGTTAGGGGGCCCTCCTACGAGCAGTACTTC. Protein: CASSVRGPSYEQYF. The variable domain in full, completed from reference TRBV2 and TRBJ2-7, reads EPEVTQTPSHQVTQMGQEVILRCVPISNHLYFYWYRQILGQKVEFLVSFYNNEISEKSEIFDDQFSVERPDGSNFTLKIRSTKLEDSAMYFCASSVRGPSYEQYFGPGTRLTVT.

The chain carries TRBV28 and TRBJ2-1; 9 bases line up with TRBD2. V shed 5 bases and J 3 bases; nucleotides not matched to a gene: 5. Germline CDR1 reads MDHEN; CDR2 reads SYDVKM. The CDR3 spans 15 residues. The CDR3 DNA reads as TGTGCCAGCAGTCTTACTAGCGGGCACTACAATGAGCAGTTCTTC. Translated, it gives CASSLTSGHYNEQFF. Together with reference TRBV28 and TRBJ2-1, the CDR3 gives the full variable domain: DVKVTQSSRYLVKRTGEKVFLECVQDMDHENMFWYRQDPGLGLRLIYFSYDVKMKEKGDIPEGYSVSREKKERFSLILESASTNQTSMYLCASSLTSGHYNEQFFGPGTRLTVL.

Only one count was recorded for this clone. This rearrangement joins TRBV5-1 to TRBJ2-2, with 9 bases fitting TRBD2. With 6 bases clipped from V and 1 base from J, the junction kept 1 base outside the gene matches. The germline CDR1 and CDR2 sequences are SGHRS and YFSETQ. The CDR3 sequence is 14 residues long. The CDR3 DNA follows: TGCGCCAGCAAAGCGGGAGGGAACACCGGGGAGCTGTTTTTT. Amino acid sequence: CASKAGGNTGELFF.

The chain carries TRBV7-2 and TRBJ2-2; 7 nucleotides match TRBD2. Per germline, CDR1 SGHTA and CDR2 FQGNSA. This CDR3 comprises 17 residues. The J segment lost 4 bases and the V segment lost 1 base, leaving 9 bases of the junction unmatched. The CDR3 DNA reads TGTGCCAGCAGCTTAGAGGGCGGGAGTGGTGGCACCGGGGAGCTGTTTTTT. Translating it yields CASSLEGGSGGTGELFF. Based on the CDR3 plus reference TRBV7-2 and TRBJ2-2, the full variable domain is GAGVSQSPSNKVTEKGKDVELRCDPISGHTALYWYRQSLGQGLEFLIYFQGNSAPDKSGLPSDRFSAERTGGSVSTLTIQRTQQEDSAVYLCASSLEGGSGGTGELFFGEGSRLTVL.

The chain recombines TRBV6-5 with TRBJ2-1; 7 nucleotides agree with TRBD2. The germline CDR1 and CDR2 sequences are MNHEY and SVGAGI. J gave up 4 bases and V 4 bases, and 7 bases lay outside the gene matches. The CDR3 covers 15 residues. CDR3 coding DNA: TGTGCCAGCAGTTTTACTAGCGAGGGGTACAATGAGCAGTTCTTC. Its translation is CASSFTSEGYNEQFF.

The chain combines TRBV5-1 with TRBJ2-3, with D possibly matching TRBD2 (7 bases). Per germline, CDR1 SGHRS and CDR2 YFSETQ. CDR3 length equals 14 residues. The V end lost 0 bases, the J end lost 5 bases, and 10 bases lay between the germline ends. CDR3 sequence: CASSLEGGVDTQYF. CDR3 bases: TGCGCCAGCAGCTTGGAGGGGGGGGTAGATACGCAGTATTTT.

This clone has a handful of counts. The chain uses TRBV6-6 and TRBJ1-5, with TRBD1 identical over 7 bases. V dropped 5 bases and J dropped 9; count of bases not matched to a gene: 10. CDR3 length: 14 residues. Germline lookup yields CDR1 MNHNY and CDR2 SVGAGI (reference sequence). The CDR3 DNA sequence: TGTGCCAGCAGTGGCACAGGGGCGGGAGGGCCCCAGCATTTT. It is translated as CASSGTGAGGPQHF.

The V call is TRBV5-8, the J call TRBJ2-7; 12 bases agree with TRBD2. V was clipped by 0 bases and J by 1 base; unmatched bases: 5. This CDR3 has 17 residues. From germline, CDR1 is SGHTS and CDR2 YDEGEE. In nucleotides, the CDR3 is TGTGCCAGCAGCTTGGCGGCTAGCGGGAGGGCATCCTACGAGCAGTACTTC. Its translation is CASSLAASGRASYEQYF.

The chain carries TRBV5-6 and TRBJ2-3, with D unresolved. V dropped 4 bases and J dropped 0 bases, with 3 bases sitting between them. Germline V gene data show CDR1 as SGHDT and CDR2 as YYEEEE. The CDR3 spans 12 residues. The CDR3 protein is CASSPSTDTQYF. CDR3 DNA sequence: TGTGCCAGCAGCCCTAGCACAGATACGCAGTATTTT.

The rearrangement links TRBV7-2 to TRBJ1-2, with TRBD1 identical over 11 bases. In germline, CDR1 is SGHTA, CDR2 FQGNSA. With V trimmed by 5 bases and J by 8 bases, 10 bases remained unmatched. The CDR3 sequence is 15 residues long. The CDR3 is CASSAWTGGAKGYTF. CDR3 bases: TGTGCCAGCAGCGCCTGGACAGGGGGCGCGAAGGGCTACACCTTC.

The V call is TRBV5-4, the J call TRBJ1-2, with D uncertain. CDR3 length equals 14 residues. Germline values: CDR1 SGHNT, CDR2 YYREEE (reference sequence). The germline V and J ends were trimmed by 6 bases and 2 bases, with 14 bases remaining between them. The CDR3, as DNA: TGTGCCAGCACGGTAGAAGCTGTCAACTATGGCTACACCTTC. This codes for CASTVEAVNYGYTF. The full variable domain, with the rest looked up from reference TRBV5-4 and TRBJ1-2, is ETGVTQSPTHLIKTRGQQVTLRCSSQSGHNTVSWYQQALGQGPQFIFQYYREEENGRGNFPPRFSGLQFPNYSSELNVNALELDDSALYLCASTVEAVNYGYTFGSGTRLTVV.

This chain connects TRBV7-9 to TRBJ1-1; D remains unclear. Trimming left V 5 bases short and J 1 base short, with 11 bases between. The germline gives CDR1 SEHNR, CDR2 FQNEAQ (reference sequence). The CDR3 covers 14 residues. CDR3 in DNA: TGTGCCAGCAGCCCCGGCAGGCCGAACACTGAAGCTTTCTTT. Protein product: CASSPGRPNTEAFF.

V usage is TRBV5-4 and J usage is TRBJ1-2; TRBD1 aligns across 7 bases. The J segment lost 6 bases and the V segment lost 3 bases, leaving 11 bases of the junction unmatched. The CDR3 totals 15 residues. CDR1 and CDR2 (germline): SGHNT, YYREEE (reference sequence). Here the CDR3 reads CASSSPPGTVNGYTF. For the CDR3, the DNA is TGTGCCAGCAGCTCTCCCCCCGGGACAGTAAATGGCTACACCTTC.

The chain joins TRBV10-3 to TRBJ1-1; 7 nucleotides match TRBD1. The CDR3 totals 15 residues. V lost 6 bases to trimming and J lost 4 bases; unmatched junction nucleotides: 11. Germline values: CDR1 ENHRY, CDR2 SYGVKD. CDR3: CAISGKGGGGTEAFF. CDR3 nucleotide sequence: TGTGCCATCAGCGGGAAAGGGGGCGGTGGCACTGAAGCTTTCTTT.

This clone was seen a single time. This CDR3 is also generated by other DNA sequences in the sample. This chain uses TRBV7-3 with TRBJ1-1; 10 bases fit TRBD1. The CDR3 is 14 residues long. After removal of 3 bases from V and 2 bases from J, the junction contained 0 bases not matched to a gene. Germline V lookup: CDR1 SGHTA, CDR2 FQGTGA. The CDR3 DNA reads TGTGCCAGCAGCTTGACAGGGGGCAACACTGAAGCTTTCTTT. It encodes CASSLTGGNTEAFF.

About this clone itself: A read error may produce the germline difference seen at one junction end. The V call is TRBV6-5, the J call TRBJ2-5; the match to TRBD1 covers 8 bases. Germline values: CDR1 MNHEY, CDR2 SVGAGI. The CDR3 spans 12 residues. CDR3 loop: CASSYSQGGEHF. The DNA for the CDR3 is TGTGCCAGCAGTTACTCACAGGGGGGCGAGCACTTC.

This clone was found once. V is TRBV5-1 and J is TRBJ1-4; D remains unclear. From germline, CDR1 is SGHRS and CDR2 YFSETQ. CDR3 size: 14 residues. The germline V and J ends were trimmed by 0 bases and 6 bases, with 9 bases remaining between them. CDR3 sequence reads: CASSLGPRDEKLFF. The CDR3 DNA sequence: TGCGCCAGCAGCTTGGGTCCTCGTGATGAAAAACTGTTTTTT.